These 21 T cell receptor beta chains came from one sample sequenced in a study of cytomegalovirus exposure and HLA in healthy donors. Use of 60 Vbeta and 13 Jbeta primers characterized the PCR. Data came from immunoSEQ multiplex PCR; TCRdb stores just in-frame clones and leaves some out. The sample table includes more than 100,000 clones. The sequenced material came from PBMCs. Receptors originate from a middle-aged man in good health and CMV-seronegative.

The chain employs TRBV11-2 and TRBJ1-1; D is ambiguous. CDR3 length: 13 amino acids. Germline V gene data show CDR1 as SGHAT and CDR2 as FQNNGV. The V end was cut by 0 bases, the J end by 10 bases, with 12 bases between. CDR3 protein: CASSLDGRKVAFF. The CDR3 DNA reads as TGTGCCAGCAGCTTAGACGGGAGGAAGGTAGCTTTCTTT.

The chain uses TRBV15 and TRBJ1-1; D is possibly TRBD1 (5 bases). The V end lost 2 bases, the J end lost 1 base, and 5 bases lay between the germline ends. Per germline, CDR1 LNHNV and CDR2 YYDKDF (reference sequence). The CDR3 has 13 residues. CDR3 region: CATSRQGNTEAFF. The CDR3 bases are TGTGCCACCAGCAGACAGGGGAACACTGAAGCTTTCTTT.

The chain uses TRBV9 and TRBJ2-3; 8 bases are shared with TRBD2. Trimming took 0 bases from V and 0 from J; bases not matched to a gene: 3. The CDR3 consists of 16 residues. Looked up from germline, CDR1 is SGDLS and CDR2 is YYNGEE. The CDR3 here is CASSVAGGDSTDTQYF. The CDR3 DNA is TGTGCCAGCAGCGTAGCCGGGGGGGATAGCACAGATACGCAGTATTTT.

The chain carries TRBV9 and TRBJ2-6; a possible D gene is TRBD2 (5 bases). The CDR3 has 15 amino acids. CDR1 is SGDLS and CDR2 is YYNGEE in the germline V gene. Trimming took 0 bases from V and 1 from J, leaving 5 bases between them. CDR3 nucleotides: TGTGCCAGCAGCGTAGGAGGGTCTGGGGCCAACGTCCTGACTTTC. It translates to CASSVGGSGANVLTF. Looking up the rest from reference TRBV9 and TRBJ2-6 gives the full variable domain: DSGVTQTPKHLITATGQRVTLRCSPRSGDLSVYWYQQSLDQGLQFLIQYYNGEERAKGNILERFSAQQFPDLHSELNLSSLELGDSALYFCASSVGGSGANVLTFGAGSRLTVL.

This sequence joins TRBV30 and TRBJ1-2; no clear D gene. V lost 0 bases and J 6 bases, leaving 11 bases between the germline ends. The CDR3 runs 13 residues. Per the germline V gene, CDR1 is GTSNPN and CDR2 is SVGIG (reference sequence). CDR3 sequence reads: CAWSVRGADGYTF. The DNA for the CDR3 is TGTGCCTGGAGTGTACGCGGTGCCGATGGCTACACCTTC.

The chain joins TRBV7-7 to TRBJ1-1, with a tentative D call TRBD1 (6 bases). In germline, CDR1 is SSHAT, CDR2 FNYEAQ (reference sequence). The CDR3 length is 9 residues. The CDR3, as DNA: TGTGCGGGGGCCCCACTGGCTTTCTTT. This translates into CAGAPLAFF.

The chain has TRBV7-7 and TRBJ2-5; 8 nucleotides line up with TRBD1. V trimming: 3 bases; J trimming: 4 bases; junction bases outside the gene matches: 16. CDR1 and CDR2 from the germline V gene are SSHAT and FNYEAQ (reference sequence). The CDR3 is 18 amino acids. The CDR3 region has the DNA TGTGCCAGCAGCTTTGAACCTTCTCGACAGGGGATGGCAGAGACCCAGTACTTC. Residues: CASSFEPSRQGMAETQYF.

The genes are TRBV5-6 and TRBJ2-1; 9 bases fit TRBD2. V lost 9 bases, J lost 4 bases, and 11 bases stayed unmatched. This CDR3 is built from 15 residues. Germline CDR1 is SGHDT and CDR2 is YYEEEE. In nucleotides, the CDR3 is TGTGCCACCCAACCTGGGGCGGGAGGGTACAATGAGCAGTTCTTC. The encoded protein is CATQPGAGGYNEQFF.

As concerns this clone: Other DNA sequences in this specimen translate into the identical CDR3. The V and J genes are TRBV6-5 and TRBJ2-2; D remains ambiguous. Germline V CDR1 and CDR2: MNHEY, SVGAGI. Trimming left V 0 bases short and J 2 bases short, with 7 bases between. The CDR3 is 15 residues long. The CDR3 DNA reads as TGTGCCAGCAGTTACTCGCGGCTTAACACCGGGGAGCTGTTTTTT. Translating it yields CASSYSRLNTGELFF.

The V call is TRBV11-2, the J call TRBJ1-2, with D possibly matching TRBD1 (6 bases). The CDR3 spans 13 residues. The germline CDR1 and CDR2 sequences are SGHAT and FQNNGV. V lost 5 bases, J lost 8 bases, and 15 bases lay in between. CDR3 sequence: CASSPTVRGGYTF. The CDR3 nucleotides are TGTGCCAGCAGCCCCACAGTCAGGGGCGGCTACACCTTC.

The V gene is TRBV5-6, the J gene TRBJ1-1; D unresolved. Germline V lookup: CDR1 SGHDT, CDR2 YYEEEE. V was clipped by 1 base and J by 5 bases, with 21 bases between them. This CDR3 comprises 17 residues. CDR3 protein: CASSLNRRALLYTEAFF. The CDR3 DNA reads TGTGCCAGCAGCTTGAATAGGAGGGCCCTTTTATATACTGAAGCTTTCTTT.

J is TRBJ2-5 and V is TRBV5-1; D is perhaps TRBD1 (6 bases). The end of the DNA aligns better with TRBJ2-7, so the J call may be wrong. The CDR3 sequence is 13 residues long. The V gene's germline CDR1 is SGHRS and CDR2 YFSETQ. The CDR3 protein is CASSFGQTYEQYF. As DNA, the CDR3 is TGCGCCAGCAGCTTTGGACAGACCTACGAGCAGTACTTC.

This sequence joins TRBV30 and TRBJ2-3; the D gene is possibly TRBD1 (5 bases). Germline assignment: CDR1 GTSNPN and CDR2 SVGIG (reference sequence). V gave up 8 bases and J gave up 4 bases, with 19 bases separating them. The CDR3 is 14 residues long. CDR3 coding DNA: TGTGCCCAGACCGGGCCCAAGGGGCCAGATACGCAGTATTTT. Translated: CAQTGPKGPDTQYF.

Here the CDR3 reads CAWSSWGGAGNTIYF. CDR3 coding DNA: TGTGCCTGGAGTTCCTGGGGGGGGGCTGGAAACACCATATATTTT. V usage is TRBV30 and J usage is TRBJ1-3; D perhaps matches TRBD1 (5 bases). Germline V gene sequence: CDR1 GTSNPN, CDR2 SVGIG (reference sequence). V was pared by 2 bases and J by 2 bases, with 13 bases between. This CDR3 spans 15 amino acids.

This rearrangement joins TRBV5-6 to TRBJ2-5; 7 bases are shared with TRBD1. The CDR3 loop spans 14 amino acids. V lost 3 bases and J lost 5; bases outside the gene matches: 7. CDR1 is SGHDT, CDR2 YYEEEE, per germline. CDR3 sequence reads: CASSSDRVIETQYF. The CDR3 region has the DNA TGTGCCAGCAGCTCTGACAGGGTTATTGAGACCCAGTACTTC.

This chain connects TRBV7-7 to TRBJ2-1; 8 bases match TRBD1. V lost 2 bases and J lost 7; bases outside the gene matches: 7. This CDR3 is 15 amino acids long. Germline V gene data show CDR1 as SSHAT and CDR2 as FNYEAQ (reference sequence). The CDR3 spells CASSLQGAHTNEQFF. The CDR3 nucleotides are TGTGCCAGCAGCTTACAGGGGGCGCATACAAATGAGCAGTTCTTC. Filled out from reference TRBV7-7 and TRBJ2-1, the complete variable domain reads GAGVSQSPRYKVTKRGQDVTLRCDPISSHATLYWYQQALGQGPEFLTYFNYEAQPDKSGLPSDRFSAERPEGSISTLTIQRTEQRDSAMYRCASSLQGAHTNEQFFGPGTRLTVL.

The J gene is TRBJ2-3, the V gene TRBV7-8; 10 positions agree with TRBD2. The CDR3 length is 18 residues. Germline-derived CDR1 and CDR2 are SGHVS and FQNEAQ. The ends lost 0 bases at V and 4 bases at J; junction bases unmatched: 10. The CDR3 reads CASSLAVASGGASDTQYF. In DNA form, the CDR3 reads TGTGCCAGCAGCTTAGCGGTAGCGAGCGGGGGGGCATCAGATACGCAGTATTTT.

This sequence joins TRBV6-1 and TRBJ1-2; no clear D gene. Germline V CDR1 and CDR2: MNHNS, SASEGT. Trimming removed 1 base from V and 2 bases from J, with 14 bases in between. This CDR3 spans 16 amino acids. CDR3 coding DNA: TGTGCCAGCAGTGAAGAGGAGGGCAGACTGAACTATGGCTACACCTTC. Translated: CASSEEEGRLNYGYTF.

The gene calls are TRBV10-3 and TRBJ2-3; 14 bases are a match to TRBD2. The V segment lost 3 bases and the J segment 6 bases; nucleotides outside the gene matches: 11. This CDR3 is 18 amino acids long. Germline CDR1 reads ENHRY; CDR2 reads SYGVKD. Here the CDR3 DNA reads TGTGCCATCAGTGAAACCTTGACTAGCGGGGGGGCGTTTGATACGCAGTATTTT. This codes for CAISETLTSGGAFDTQYF.

This chain joins TRBV18 and TRBJ1-4, with a tentative D call TRBD1 (5 bases). Germline loops: CDR1 KGHSH, CDR2 LQKENI. CDR3 size: 14 residues. V was trimmed by 3 bases and J by 2 bases, leaving 7 bases between them. CDR3 sequence: CASSPRQTNEKLFF. The DNA of the CDR3 is TGTGCCAGCTCACCTAGACAGACTAATGAAAAACTGTTTTTT.

V gene TRBV7-8 combines with J gene TRBJ1-2, with 10 positions matching TRBD1. Germline V gene data show CDR1 as SGHVS and CDR2 as FQNEAQ. V trimming: 2 bases; J trimming: 7 bases; junction bases outside the gene matches: 7. The CDR3 has 15 amino acids. The CDR3 protein is CASSLRTGGFFGYTF. CDR3 DNA: TGTGCCAGCAGCTTAAGGACAGGGGGTTTTTTTGGCTACACCTTC.